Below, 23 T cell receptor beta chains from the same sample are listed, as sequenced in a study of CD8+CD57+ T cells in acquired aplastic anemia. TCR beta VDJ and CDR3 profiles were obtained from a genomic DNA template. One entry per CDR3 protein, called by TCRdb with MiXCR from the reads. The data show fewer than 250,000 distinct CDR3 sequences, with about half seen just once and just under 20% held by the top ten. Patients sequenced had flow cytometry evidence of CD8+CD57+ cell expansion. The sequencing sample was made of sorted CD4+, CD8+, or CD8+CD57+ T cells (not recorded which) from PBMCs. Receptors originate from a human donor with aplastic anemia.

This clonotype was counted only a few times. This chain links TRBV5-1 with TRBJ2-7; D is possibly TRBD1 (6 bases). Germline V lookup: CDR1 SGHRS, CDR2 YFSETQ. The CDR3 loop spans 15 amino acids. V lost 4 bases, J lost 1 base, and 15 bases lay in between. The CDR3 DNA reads TGCGCCAGCAGCCACCAGGGGATTGCGTCCTACGAGCAGTACTTC. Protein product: CASSHQGIASYEQYF.

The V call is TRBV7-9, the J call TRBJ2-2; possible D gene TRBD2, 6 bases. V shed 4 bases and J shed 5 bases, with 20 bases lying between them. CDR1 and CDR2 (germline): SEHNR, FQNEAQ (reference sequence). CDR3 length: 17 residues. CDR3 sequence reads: CASSSTLGLGGTGELFF. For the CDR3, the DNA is TGTGCCAGCAGCTCGACTTTGGGTTTGGGGGGAACCGGGGAGCTGTTTTTT.

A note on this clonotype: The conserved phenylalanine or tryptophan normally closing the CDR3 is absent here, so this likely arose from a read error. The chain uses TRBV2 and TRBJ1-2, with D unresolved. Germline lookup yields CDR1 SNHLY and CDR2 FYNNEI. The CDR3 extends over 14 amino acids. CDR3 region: CASGDGVLNYGYTS. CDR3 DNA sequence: TGTGCCAGCGGTGACGGGGTGCTTAACTATGGCTACACCTCC.

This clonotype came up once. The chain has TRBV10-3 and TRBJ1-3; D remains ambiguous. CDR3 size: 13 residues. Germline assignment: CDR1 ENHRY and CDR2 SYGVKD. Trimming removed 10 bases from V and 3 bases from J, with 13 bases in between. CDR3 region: CATLRVLGNTIYF. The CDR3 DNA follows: TGTGCCACCCTGAGGGTTCTTGGAAACACCATATATTTT.

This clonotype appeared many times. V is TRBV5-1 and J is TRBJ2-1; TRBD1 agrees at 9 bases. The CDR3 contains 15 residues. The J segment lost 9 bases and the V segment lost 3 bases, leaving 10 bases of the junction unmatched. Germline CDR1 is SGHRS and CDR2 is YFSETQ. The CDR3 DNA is TGCGCCAGCAGCTCCGCGGGACAGGGTGTGGGTGAGCAGTTCTTC. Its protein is CASSSAGQGVGEQFF.

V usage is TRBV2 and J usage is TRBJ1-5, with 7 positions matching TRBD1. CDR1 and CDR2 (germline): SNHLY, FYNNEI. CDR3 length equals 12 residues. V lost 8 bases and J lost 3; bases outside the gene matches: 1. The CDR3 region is CASGTDNQPQHF. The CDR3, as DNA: TGTGCCAGCGGGACAGACAATCAGCCCCAGCATTTT.

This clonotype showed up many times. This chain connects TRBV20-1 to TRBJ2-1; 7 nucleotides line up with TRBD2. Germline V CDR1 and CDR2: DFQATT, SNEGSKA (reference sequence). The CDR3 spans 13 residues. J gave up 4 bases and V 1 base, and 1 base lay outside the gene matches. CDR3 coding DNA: TGCAGTGCTAGAGGGGGGGGGTACAATGAGCAGTTCTTC. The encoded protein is CSARGGGYNEQFF.

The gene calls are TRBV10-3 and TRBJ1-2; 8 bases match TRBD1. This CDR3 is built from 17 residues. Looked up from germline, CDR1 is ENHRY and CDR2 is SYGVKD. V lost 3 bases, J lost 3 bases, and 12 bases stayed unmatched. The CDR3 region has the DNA TGTGCCATCAGTGACCAATCGAGACAGGGGATTGACTATGGCTACACCTTC. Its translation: CAISDQSRQGIDYGYTF.

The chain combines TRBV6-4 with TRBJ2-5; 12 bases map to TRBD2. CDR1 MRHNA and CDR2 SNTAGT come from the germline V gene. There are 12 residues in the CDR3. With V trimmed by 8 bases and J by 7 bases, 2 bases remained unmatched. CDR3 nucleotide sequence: TGTGCCAGCGAGACTAGCGGGGGGACCCAGTACTTC. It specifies CASETSGGTQYF.

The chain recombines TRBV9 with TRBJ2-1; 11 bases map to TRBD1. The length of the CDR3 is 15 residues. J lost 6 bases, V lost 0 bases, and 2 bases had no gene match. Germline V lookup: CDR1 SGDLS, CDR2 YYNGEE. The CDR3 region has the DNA TGTGCCAGCAGCGTAGAGGGACAGGGGGGCAATGAGCAGTTCTTC. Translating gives CASSVEGQGGNEQFF.

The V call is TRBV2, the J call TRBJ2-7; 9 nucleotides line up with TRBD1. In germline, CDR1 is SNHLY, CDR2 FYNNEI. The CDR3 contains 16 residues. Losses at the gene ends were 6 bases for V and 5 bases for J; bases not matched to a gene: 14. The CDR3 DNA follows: TGTGCCAGCAGCCTCACCCACAGGGGGCGCAAAGACGAGCAGTACTTC. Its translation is CASSLTHRGRKDEQYF.

CDR3 loop: CAISESLVYGYTF. CDR3 nucleotide sequence: TGTGCCATCAGTGAGTCGTTGGTCTATGGCTACACCTTC. The V gene is TRBV7-9, the J gene TRBJ1-2; D gene uncertain. This CDR3 is built from 13 residues. Germline lookup yields CDR1 SEHNR and CDR2 FQNEAQ (reference sequence). The V and J ends lost 10 bases and 4 bases respectively, with 16 bases between them. The complete variable domain, with remaining parts taken from reference TRBV7-9 and TRBJ1-2, reads DTGVSQNPRHKITKRGQNVTFRCDPISEHNRLYWYRQTLGQGPEFLTYFQNEAQLEKSRLLSDRFSAERPKGSFSTLEIQRTEQGDSAMYLCAISESLVYGYTFGSGTRLTVV.

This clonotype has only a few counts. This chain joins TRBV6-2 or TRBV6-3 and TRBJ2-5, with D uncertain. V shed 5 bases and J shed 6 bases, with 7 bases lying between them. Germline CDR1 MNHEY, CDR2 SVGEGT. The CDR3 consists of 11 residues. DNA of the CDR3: TGTGCCAGCAGTCCCCGAAAGACCCAGTACTTC. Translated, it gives CASSPRKTQYF.

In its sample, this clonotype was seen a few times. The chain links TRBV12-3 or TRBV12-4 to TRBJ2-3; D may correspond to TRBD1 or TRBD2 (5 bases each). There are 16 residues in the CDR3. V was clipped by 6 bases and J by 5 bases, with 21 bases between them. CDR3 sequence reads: CASSRRGELVIDTQYF. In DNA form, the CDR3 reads TGTGCCAGCAGCCGAAGGGGTGAACTAGTAATAGATACGCAGTATTTT.

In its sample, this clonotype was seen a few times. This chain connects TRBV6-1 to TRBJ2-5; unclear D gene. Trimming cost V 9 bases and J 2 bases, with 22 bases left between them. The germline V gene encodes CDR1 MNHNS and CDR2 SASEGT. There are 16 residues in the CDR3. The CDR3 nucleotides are TGTGCCAGTAGCACACTCATCGGAGAGGCACAAGAGACCCAGTACTTC. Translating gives CASSTLIGEAQETQYF.

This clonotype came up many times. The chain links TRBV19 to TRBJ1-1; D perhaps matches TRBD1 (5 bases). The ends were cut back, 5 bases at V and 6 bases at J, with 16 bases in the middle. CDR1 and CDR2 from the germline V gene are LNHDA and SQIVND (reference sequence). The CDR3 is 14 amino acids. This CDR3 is CASSSKFGGAEAFF. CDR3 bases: TGTGCCAGTAGTTCGAAGTTCGGGGGGGCTGAAGCTTTCTTT. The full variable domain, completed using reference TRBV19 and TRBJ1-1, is DGGITQSPKYLFRKEGQNVTLSCEQNLNHDAMYWYRQDPGQGLRLIYYSQIVNDFQKGDIAEGYSVSREKKESFPLTVTSAQKNPTAFYLCASSSKFGGAEAFFGQGTRLTVV.

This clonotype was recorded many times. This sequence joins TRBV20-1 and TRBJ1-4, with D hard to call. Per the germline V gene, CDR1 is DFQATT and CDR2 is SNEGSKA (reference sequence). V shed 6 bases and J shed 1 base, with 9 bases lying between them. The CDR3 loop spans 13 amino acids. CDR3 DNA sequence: TGCAGTGCCCATTCGAGAACTAATGAAAAACTGTTTTTT. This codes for CSAHSRTNEKLFF.

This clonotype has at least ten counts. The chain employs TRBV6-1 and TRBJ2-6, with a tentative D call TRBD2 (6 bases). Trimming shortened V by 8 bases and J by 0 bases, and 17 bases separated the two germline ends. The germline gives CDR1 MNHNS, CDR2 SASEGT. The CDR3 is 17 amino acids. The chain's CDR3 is CASGGGSKGSGANVLTF. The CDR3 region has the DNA TGTGCCAGCGGGGGAGGCAGTAAGGGCTCTGGGGCCAACGTCCTGACTTTC.

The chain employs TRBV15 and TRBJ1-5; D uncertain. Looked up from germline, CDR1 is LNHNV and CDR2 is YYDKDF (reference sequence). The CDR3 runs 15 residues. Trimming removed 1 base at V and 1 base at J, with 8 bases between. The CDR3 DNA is TGTGCCACCAGCAGAGTAGCGGGAAGCAATCAGCCCCAGCATTTT. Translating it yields CATSRVAGSNQPQHF.

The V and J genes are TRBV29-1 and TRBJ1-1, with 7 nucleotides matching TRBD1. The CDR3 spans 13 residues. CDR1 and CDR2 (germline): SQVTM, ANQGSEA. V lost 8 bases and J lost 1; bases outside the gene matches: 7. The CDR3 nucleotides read TGCAGCACGTGGGACAGACAGAACACTGAAGCTTTCTTT. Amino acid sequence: CSTWDRQNTEAFF.

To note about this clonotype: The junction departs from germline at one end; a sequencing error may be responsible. The CDR3 region has the DNA TGCGCCAGCAGCTTACAGGGGCTAAGAGAACCAGGAAAACTGTTTTTT. It specifies CASSLQGLREPGKLFF. The chain employs TRBV7-9 and TRBJ1-4; 7 nucleotides align to TRBD1. The CDR3 runs to 16 residues. Germline V gene sequence: CDR1 SEHNR, CDR2 FQNEAQ (reference sequence).

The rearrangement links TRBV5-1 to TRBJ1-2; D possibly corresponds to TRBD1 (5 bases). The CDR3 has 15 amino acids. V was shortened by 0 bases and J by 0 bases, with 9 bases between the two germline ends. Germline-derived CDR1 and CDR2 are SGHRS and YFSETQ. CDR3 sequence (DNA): TGCGCCAGCAGCTTGGTAGGGACGTCTAACTATGGCTACACCTTC. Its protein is CASSLVGTSNYGYTF.

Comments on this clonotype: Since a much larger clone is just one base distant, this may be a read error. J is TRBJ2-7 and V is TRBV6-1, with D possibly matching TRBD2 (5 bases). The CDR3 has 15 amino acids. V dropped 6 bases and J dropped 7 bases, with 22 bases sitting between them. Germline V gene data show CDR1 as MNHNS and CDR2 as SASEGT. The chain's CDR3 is CASRNREPGYNEQYF. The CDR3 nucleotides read TGTGCCAGCAGAAACCGGGAACCAGGCTACAATGAGCAGTACTTC.